This T cell receptor beta chain is drawn from a study of beta chain features in type 1 diabetes. Background on the study: Patients were similar to healthy donors in age and gender (as well as in cell yields). Study results and limitations: Researchers reported that naive, central memory and Treg TCRB repertoires appeared more similar in patients than in healthy donors. There was a possibility that cDNA sequencing over-represented cells with high TCR expression. TCRB CDR3s were moderately but significantly shorter in Type 1 diabetes patients in all four CD4+ subsets. Fewer junction insertions and more nucleotide deletions appeared in type 1 diabetes patients.

TCRB transcripts that were expressed got sequenced, as all of the isolated RNA had been reverse transcribed. The assay was immunoSEQ multiplex PCR, and TCRdb's table has in-frame clones only and misses some. The table lists 200,000 to 250,000 clones, about 15% of them singletons. There are a few counts of this clone. No antigen is known for it. Trimming removed 3 bases at V and 2 bases at J, with 11 bases between. The CDR3 consists of 14 residues. From germline, CDR1 is SGDLS and CDR2 YYNGEE. This chain links TRBV9 with TRBJ1-2; TRBD1 might be the D (6 bases). This TCR derives from a man in his thirties or forties with type 1 diabetes. The sample comprised naive CD4+ T cells from blood. This CDR3 is CASSGTGINYGYTF. CDR3 coding DNA: TGTGCCAGCAGCGGAACAGGGATCAACTATGGCTACACCTTC.